The 10 T cell receptor beta chains presented below share a single source sample, sequenced in a study of blood T cell repertoires in COVID-19. Sequenced by immunoSEQ multiplex PCR; TCRdb stores in-frame clones only, minus some. The sample yields 250,000 to 350,000 clones, roughly 88% seen once. Sequenced material: peripheral blood. The receptors originated from a human donor with COVID-19, enrolled during active disease. The donor label of this sample is uncertain.

In DNA form, the CDR3 reads TGTGCCAGTAGTGTAAGACACCAAGCTAACTATGGCTACACCTTC. This encodes CASSVRHQANYGYTF. The V gene is TRBV19, the J gene TRBJ1-2; no clear D gene. This CDR3 has 15 amino acids. In germline, CDR1 is LNHDA, CDR2 SQIVND (reference sequence). V lost 5 bases and J lost 0, with 13 bases in between.

This chain joins TRBV7-9 and TRBJ2-1, with 15 nucleotides matching TRBD2. The V gene's germline CDR1 is SEHNR and CDR2 FQNEAQ (reference sequence). CDR3 length: 19 residues. The V gene end was trimmed by 5 bases and the J gene end by 4 bases; junction bases not matched to a gene: 12. CDR3 sequence reads: CASSGRTSGRALSYNEQFF. The CDR3 DNA reads as TGTGCCAGCAGCGGTCGGACTAGCGGGAGGGCCCTTTCATACAATGAGCAGTTCTTC.

J is TRBJ1-4 and V is TRBV5-1; the D gene is possibly TRBD1 (5 bases). Deletions cut 1 base from V and 7 bases from J, with 17 bases between. Per germline, CDR1 SGHRS and CDR2 YFSETQ. The CDR3 sequence is 16 residues long. CDR3 bases: TGCGCCAGCAGCTTGAATCTGGGGCAGGCTCGTGAAAAACTGTTTTTT. It encodes CASSLNLGQAREKLFF.

In this sample, this clone turned up once. The V gene is TRBV30, the J gene TRBJ1-4; D possibly corresponds to TRBD1 (5 bases). CDR1 and CDR2 from the germline V gene are GTSNPN and SVGIG (reference sequence). This CDR3 is 15 amino acids long. Trimming took 0 bases from V and 4 from J, leaving 12 bases between them. CDR3 DNA: TGTGCCTGGAGTGTAGTACAGGCCGGTAATGAAAAACTGTTTTTT. This gives the protein CAWSVVQAGNEKLFF.

J is TRBJ1-3 and V is TRBV30; D uncertain. V lost 0 bases, J lost 2 bases, and 5 bases lay in between. Germline V gives CDR1 GTSNPN, CDR2 SVGIG (reference sequence). The CDR3 totals 13 residues. DNA of the CDR3: TGTGCCTGGAGTGTCACAGCTGGAAACACCATATATTTT. It yields the protein CAWSVTAGNTIYF.

As to this clone: This specimen includes other DNA sequences encoding the same CDR3. The chain combines TRBV5-4 with TRBJ1-2; D not resolved. V shed 0 bases and J shed 5 bases, with 5 bases lying between them. Germline CDR1 and CDR2: SGHNT and YYREEE (reference sequence). There are 12 residues in the CDR3. Here the CDR3 reads CASSLDSYGYTF. CDR3 nucleotide sequence: TGTGCCAGCAGCTTGGACAGTTATGGCTACACCTTC.

The chain is built from TRBV9 and TRBJ1-4; no clear D. Germline lookup yields CDR1 SGDLS and CDR2 YYNGEE. This CDR3 comprises 13 residues. With 7 bases removed from V and 3 bases from J, the gap between germline ends came to 10 bases. The CDR3 region has the DNA TGTGCCAGCCAGCGGAGCGCTAATGAAAAACTGTTTTTT. This translates into CASQRSANEKLFF. The full variable domain, rest sourced from reference TRBV9 and TRBJ1-4, is DSGVTQTPKHLITATGQRVTLRCSPRSGDLSVYWYQQSLDQGLQFLIQYYNGEERAKGNILERFSAQQFPDLHSELNLSSLELGDSALYFCASQRSANEKLFFGSGTQLSVL.

V usage is TRBV19 and J usage is TRBJ1-3; D unclear. Germline values: CDR1 LNHDA, CDR2 SQIVND (reference sequence). V lost 4 bases and J lost 1, with 11 bases in between. The CDR3 extends over 15 amino acids. The CDR3 DNA reads as TGTGCCAGTAGTACCCAGGAGGGTTCTGGAAACACCATATATTTT. Translated, it gives CASSTQEGSGNTIYF.

The gene calls are TRBV27 and TRBJ2-2; 10 positions match TRBD1. Germline lookup yields CDR1 MNHEY and CDR2 SMNVEV (reference sequence). V lost 5 bases, J lost 2 bases, and 14 bases stayed unmatched. The CDR3 spans 19 residues. The CDR3 DNA reads TGTGCCAGCAGTACACGGACAGGGGGAGGGAGGACAAACACCGGGGAGCTGTTTTTT. The encoded protein is CASSTRTGGGRTNTGELFF.

This clone was seen a single time. The chain recombines TRBV7-9 with TRBJ1-5; 8 nucleotides line up with TRBD1. The CDR3 consists of 14 residues. J gave up 5 bases and V 5 bases, and 5 bases lay outside the gene matches. Germline lookup yields CDR1 SEHNR and CDR2 FQNEAQ (reference sequence). CDR3 region: CASSPGTGDQPQHF. The CDR3 DNA sequence: TGTGCCAGCAGCCCCGGGACAGGTGATCAGCCCCAGCATTTT.